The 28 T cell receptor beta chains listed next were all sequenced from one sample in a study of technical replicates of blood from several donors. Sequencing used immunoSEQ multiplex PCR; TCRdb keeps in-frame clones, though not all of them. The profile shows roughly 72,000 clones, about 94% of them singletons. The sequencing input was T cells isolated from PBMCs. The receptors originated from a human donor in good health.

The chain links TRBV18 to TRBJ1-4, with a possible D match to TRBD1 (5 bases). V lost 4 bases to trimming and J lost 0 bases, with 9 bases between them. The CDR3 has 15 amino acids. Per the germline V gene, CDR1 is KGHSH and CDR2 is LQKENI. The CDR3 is CASSRSGSTNEKLFF. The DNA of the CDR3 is TGTGCCAGCTCACGCTCAGGGTCAACTAATGAAAAACTGTTTTTT.

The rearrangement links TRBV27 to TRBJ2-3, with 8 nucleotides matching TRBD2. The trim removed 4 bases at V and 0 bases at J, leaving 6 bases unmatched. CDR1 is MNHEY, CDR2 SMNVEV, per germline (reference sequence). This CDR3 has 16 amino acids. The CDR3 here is CASSSRASGSTDTQYF. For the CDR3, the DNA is TGTGCCAGCAGTTCGCGGGCTAGCGGGAGCACAGATACGCAGTATTTT.

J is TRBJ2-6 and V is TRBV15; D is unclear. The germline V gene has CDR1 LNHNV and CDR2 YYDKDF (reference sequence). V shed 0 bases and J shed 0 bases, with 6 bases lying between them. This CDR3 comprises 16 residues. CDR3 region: CATSRDFSSGANVLTF. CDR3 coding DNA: TGTGCCACCAGCAGAGATTTTAGCTCTGGGGCCAACGTCCTGACTTTC.

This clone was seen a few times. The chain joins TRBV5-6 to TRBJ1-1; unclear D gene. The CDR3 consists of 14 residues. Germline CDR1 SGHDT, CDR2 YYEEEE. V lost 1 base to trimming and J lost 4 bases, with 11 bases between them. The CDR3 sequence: CASSLLREVTEAFF. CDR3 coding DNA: TGTGCCAGCAGCTTGCTTCGGGAGGTCACTGAAGCTTTCTTT.

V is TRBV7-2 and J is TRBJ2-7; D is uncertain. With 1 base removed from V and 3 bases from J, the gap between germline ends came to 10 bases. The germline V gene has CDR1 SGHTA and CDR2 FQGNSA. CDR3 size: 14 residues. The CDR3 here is CASSLGIGGYEQYF. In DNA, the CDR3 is TGTGCCAGCAGCTTAGGAATCGGCGGCTACGAGCAGTACTTC. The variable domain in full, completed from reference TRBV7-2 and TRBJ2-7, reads GAGVSQSPSNKVTEKGKDVELRCDPISGHTALYWYRQSLGQGLEFLIYFQGNSAPDKSGLPSDRFSAERTGGSVSTLTIQRTQQEDSAVYLCASSLGIGGYEQYFGPGTRLTVT.

In DNA, the CDR3 is TGTGCCACCAGCAGAGGGACACTTTACGAGCAGTACTTC. Protein product: CATSRGTLYEQYF. The V call is TRBV15, the J call TRBJ2-7; D possibly corresponds to TRBD1 (5 bases). The V and J ends lost 1 base and 4 bases respectively, with 8 bases between them. The CDR3 totals 13 residues. In germline, CDR1 is LNHNV, CDR2 YYDKDF (reference sequence).

The CDR3 reads CASSSGTPNNEAFF. The CDR3 nucleotides are TGTGCCAGCAGTTCCGGGACTCCTAATAATGAAGCTTTCTTT. V and J are TRBV28 and TRBJ1-1, with D possibly matching TRBD1 (5 bases). The CDR3 consists of 14 residues. Germline V lookup: CDR1 MDHEN, CDR2 SYDVKM. Trimming pared 4 bases from V and 7 bases from J, leaving 16 bases between.

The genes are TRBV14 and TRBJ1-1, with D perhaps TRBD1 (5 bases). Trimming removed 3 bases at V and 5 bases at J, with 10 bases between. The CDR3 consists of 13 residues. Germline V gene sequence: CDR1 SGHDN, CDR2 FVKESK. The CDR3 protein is CASSQSGRTEAFF. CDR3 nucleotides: TGTGCCAGCAGCCAGTCAGGGAGGACTGAAGCTTTCTTT.

Here the CDR3 reads CASSPRTATAYEQYF. Here the CDR3 DNA reads TGTGCCAGCAGCCCGAGGACAGCCACCGCCTACGAGCAGTACTTC. V gene TRBV9 combines with J gene TRBJ2-7; perhaps TRBD1 as D (6 bases). The germline gives CDR1 SGDLS, CDR2 YYNGEE. V was shortened by 4 bases and J by 2 bases, with 16 bases between the two germline ends. The CDR3 has 15 amino acids. The complete variable domain, with remaining parts taken from reference TRBV9 and TRBJ2-7, reads DSGVTQTPKHLITATGQRVTLRCSPRSGDLSVYWYQQSLDQGLQFLIQYYNGEERAKGNILERFSAQQFPDLHSELNLSSLELGDSALYFCASSPRTATAYEQYFGPGTRLTVT.

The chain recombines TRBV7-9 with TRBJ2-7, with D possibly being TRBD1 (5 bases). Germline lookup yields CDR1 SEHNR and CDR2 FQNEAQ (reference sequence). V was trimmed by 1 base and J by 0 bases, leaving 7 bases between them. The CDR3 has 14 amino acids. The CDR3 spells CASSLDRNSYEQYF. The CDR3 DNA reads TGTGCCAGCAGCTTAGACAGGAACTCCTACGAGCAGTACTTC.

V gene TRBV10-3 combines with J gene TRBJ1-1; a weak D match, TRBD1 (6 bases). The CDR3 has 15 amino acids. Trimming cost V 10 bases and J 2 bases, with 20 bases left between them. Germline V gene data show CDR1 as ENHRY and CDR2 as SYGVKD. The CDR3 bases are TGTGCCACCCACCAAACAGGGCTTGAAAACACTGAAGCTTTCTTT. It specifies CATHQTGLENTEAFF.

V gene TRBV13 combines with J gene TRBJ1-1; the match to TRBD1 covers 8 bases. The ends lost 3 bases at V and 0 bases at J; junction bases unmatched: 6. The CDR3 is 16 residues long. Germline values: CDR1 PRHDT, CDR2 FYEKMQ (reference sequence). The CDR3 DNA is TGTGCCAGCAGCTTCAGGGGGCTAACTGTGAACACTGAAGCTTTCTTT. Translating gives CASSFRGLTVNTEAFF.

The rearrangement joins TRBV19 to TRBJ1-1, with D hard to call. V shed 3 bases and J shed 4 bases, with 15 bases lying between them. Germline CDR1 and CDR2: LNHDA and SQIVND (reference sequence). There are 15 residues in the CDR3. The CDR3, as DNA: TGTGCCAGTAGTATCAATAGAGGGTCCGGCACTGAAGCTTTCTTT. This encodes CASSINRGSGTEAFF.

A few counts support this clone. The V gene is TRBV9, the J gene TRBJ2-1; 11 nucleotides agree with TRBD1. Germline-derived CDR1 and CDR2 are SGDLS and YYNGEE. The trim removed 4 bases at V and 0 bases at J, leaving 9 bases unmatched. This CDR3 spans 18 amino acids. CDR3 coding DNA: TGTGCCAGCAGCTCTCGGACAGGGGGCCTTAGCTCCTACAATGAGCAGTTCTTC. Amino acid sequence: CASSSRTGGLSSYNEQFF.

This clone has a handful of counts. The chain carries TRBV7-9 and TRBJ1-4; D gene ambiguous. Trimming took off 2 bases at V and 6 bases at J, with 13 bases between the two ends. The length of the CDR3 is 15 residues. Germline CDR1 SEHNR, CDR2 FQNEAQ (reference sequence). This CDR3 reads CASSLLGDRDEKLFF. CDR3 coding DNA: TGTGCCAGCAGCTTACTCGGGGATCGGGATGAAAAACTGTTTTTT.

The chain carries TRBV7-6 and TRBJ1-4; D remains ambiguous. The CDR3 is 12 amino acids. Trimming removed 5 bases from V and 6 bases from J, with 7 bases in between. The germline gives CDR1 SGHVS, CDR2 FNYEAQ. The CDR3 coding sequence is TGTGCCAGCAGCCTCGAGGATGAAAAACTGTTTTTT. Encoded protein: CASSLEDEKLFF.

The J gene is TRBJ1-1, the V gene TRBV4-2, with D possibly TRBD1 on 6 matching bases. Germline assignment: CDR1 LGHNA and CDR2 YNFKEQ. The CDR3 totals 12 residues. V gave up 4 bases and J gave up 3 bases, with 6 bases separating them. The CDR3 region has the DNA TGTGCCAGCAGCCCAGGGGACACTGAAGCTTTCTTT. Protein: CASSPGDTEAFF.

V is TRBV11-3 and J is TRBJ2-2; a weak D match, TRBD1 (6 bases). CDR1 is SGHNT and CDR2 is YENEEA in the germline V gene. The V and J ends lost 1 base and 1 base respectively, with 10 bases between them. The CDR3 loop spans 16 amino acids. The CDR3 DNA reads TGTGCCAGCAGCTTAGGCCCGACAGGGAACACCGGGGAGCTGTTTTTT. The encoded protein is CASSLGPTGNTGELFF.

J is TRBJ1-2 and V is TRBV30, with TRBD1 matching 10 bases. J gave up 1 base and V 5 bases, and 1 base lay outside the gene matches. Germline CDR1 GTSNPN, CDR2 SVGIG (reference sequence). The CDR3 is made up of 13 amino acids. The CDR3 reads CAWGDRGNYGYTF. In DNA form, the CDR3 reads TGTGCCTGGGGGGACAGGGGTAACTATGGCTACACCTTC.

The CDR3 here is CASRASGMVDEQFF. The CDR3 DNA is TGTGCCAGCAGGGCCAGCGGGATGGTCGATGAGCAGTTCTTC. The chain links TRBV2 to TRBJ2-1; the match to TRBD2 covers 7 bases. V shed 6 bases, J shed 8 bases, and the junction held 10 bases outside the gene matches. This CDR3 contains 14 residues. Germline CDR1 is SNHLY and CDR2 is FYNNEI.

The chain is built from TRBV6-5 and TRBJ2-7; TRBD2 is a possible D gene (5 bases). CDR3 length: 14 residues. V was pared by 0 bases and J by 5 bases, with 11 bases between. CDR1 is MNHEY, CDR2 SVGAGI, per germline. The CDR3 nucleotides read TGTGCCAGCAGTTACTCGGCCGGGGTCGACGAGCAGTACTTC. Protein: CASSYSAGVDEQYF.

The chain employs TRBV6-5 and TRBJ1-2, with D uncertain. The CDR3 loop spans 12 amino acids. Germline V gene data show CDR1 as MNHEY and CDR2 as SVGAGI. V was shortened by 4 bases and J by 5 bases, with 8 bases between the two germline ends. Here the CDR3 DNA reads TGTGCCAGCAGTTCTCCCGGGTATGGCTACACCTTC. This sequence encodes CASSSPGYGYTF.

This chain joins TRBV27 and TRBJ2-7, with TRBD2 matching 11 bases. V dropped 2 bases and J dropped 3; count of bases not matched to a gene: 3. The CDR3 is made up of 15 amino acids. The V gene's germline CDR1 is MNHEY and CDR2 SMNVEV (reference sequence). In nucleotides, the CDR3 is TGTGCCAGCAGTTTAGGACTAGCGGGCGTCTACGAGCAGTACTTC. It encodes CASSLGLAGVYEQYF.

The CDR3 here is CASSRTSGRAYEQYF. The CDR3 nucleotides read TGTGCCAGCTCACGGACTAGCGGGAGGGCCTACGAGCAGTACTTC. V gene TRBV18 combines with J gene TRBJ2-7; the match to TRBD2 covers 15 bases. J was trimmed by 2 bases and V by 4 bases; bases with no gene match: 0. The germline V gene has CDR1 KGHSH and CDR2 LQKENI. CDR3 length equals 15 residues.

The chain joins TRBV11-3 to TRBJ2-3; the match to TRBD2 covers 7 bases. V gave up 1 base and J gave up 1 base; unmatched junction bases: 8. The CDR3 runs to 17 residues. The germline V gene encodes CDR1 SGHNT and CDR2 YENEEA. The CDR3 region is CASSLAATAGGTDTQYF. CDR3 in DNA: TGTGCCAGCAGCTTAGCGGCTACGGCGGGGGGCACAGATACGCAGTATTTT.

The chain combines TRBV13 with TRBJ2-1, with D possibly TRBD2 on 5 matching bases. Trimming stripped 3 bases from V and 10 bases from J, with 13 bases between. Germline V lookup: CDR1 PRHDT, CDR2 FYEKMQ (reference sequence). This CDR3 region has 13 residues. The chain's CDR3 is CASSLRMRREQFF. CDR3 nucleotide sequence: TGTGCCAGCAGCTTGAGGATGAGGAGGGAGCAGTTCTTC.

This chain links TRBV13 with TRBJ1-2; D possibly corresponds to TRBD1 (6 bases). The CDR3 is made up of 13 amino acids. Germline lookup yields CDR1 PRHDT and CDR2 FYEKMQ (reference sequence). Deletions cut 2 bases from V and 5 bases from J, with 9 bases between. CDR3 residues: CASSLHRDYGYTF. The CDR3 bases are TGTGCCAGCAGCTTACACAGGGATTATGGCTACACCTTC.

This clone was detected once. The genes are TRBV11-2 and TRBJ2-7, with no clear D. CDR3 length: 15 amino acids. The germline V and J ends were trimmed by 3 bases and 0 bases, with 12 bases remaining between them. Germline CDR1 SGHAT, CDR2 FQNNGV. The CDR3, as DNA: TGTGCCAGCAGCTTCTCTTCAGGTAGCTCCTACGAGCAGTACTTC. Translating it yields CASSFSSGSSYEQYF.